The clone carrying this TCR beta chain turned up a few times. TCRdb's table, derived via immunoSEQ multiplex PCR, lists solely in-frame clones and lacks some. Of 95,000 to 150,000 clones in the sample, around 92% are singletons; the top ten hold 0.8% to 1%. CDR1 is SGDLS and CDR2 is YYNGEE in the germline V gene. The CDR3 has 14 amino acids. J gave up 4 bases and V 3 bases, and 6 bases lay outside the gene matches. The data were taken from a study of OX40 agonist ivuxolimab in advanced cancers. The receptor comes from an adult with an advanced solid tumor such as melanoma, head and neck, liver or kidney cancer. The specimen was CD4+ or CD8+ T cells sorted from blood, collected in a trial of the OX40 agonist ivuxolimab. V usage is TRBV9 and J usage is TRBJ1-2; 7 bases align to TRBD1. The CDR3 here is CASSATGSGYGYTF. Here the CDR3 DNA reads TGTGCCAGCAGCGCGACAGGGTCCGGCTATGGCTACACCTTC.